The rows below give T cell receptor beta chains drawn from one sample of a study of CD8 T cells in ankylosing spondylitis. TCRdb re-called the 5' RACE reads through MiXCR, storing one row per CDR3 protein. This table holds 800,000 to 900,000 distinct CDR3 sequences, roughly 12% found once. The sequenced material came from blood, either unsorted or a sorted T cell fraction (not recorded which). The origin of the receptors is a male donor with ankylosing spondylitis. CDR3s include the opening cysteine and the closing phenylalanine or tryptophan. Each record gives: clone size, J gene, D gene, V gene, CDR3 protein, CDR3 DNA. The D gene is left open where the match is weak. Size is omitted from some rows. Given values are once, few, many or a class for expanded clones.

few	TRBJ1-1	TRBD1	TRBV6-5	CASSYSPGQGAQAFF	TGTGCCAGCAGTTATTCACCGGGACAGGGAGCCCAAGCTTTCTTT
many	TRBJ2-2	TRBD1	TRBV20-1	CSAARTGLNTGELFF	TGCAGTGCGGCGCGGACAGGCCTGAACACCGGGGAGCTGTTTTTT
.	TRBJ2-1	TRBD1	TRBV19	CASRGQGRRQFF	TGTGCCAGTAGGGGACAGGGCCGTCGCCAGTTCTTC
.	TRBJ2-1	.	TRBV10-3	CANSNTGTPNEQFF	TGTGCCAACTCAAATACCGGGACACCCAATGAGCAGTTCTTC
.	TRBJ1-2	TRBD1	TRBV7-2	CASSALQGAVGYTF	TGTGCCAGCAGCGCGTTACAGGGGGCGGTCGGCTACACCTTC
few	TRBJ1-6	.	TRBV11-2	CASSPNYGVEGTPLHF	TGTGCCAGCAGCCCAAATTATGGCGTAGAGGGGACGCCCCTCCACTTT
few	TRBJ2-7	TRBD1	TRBV20-1	CSATFGQGSYEQYF	TGCAGTGCTACCTTCGGACAGGGATCCTACGAGCAGTACTTC
few	TRBJ1-5	.	TRBV10-1	CASSGSGEPQHF	TGCGCCAGCAGTGGCAGTGGAGAGCCCCAGCATTTT
.	TRBJ2-1	TRBD2	TRBV6-1	CASIGRGGAGVPPNEQFF	TGTGCCAGCATCGGACGGGGAGGAGCGGGAGTACCCCCGAATGAGCAGTTCTTC
few	TRBJ2-1	TRBD1	TRBV10-3	CAINGQGSGSYNEQFF	TGTGCCATCAACGGACAGGGTTCTGGCTCCTACAATGAGCAGTTCTTC
.	TRBJ2-4	.	TRBV25-1	CASSALGQGAKNIQYF	TGTGCCAGCAGTGCCCTTGGTCAGGGAGCCAAAAACATTCAGTACTTC
.	TRBJ1-6	.	TRBV9	CASRAGTEDSPLHF	TGTGCCAGCAGAGCCGGGACCGAGGATTCACCCCTCCACTTT
few	TRBJ2-1	TRBD2	TRBV12-3/TRBV12-4	CASSGASSGIPYNEQFF	TGTGCCAGCAGTGGAGCCTCTAGCGGGATTCCCTACAATGAGCAGTTCTTC
many	TRBJ2-7	TRBD1	TRBV5-1	CASSRDRNYEQYF	TGTGCCAGCAGTAGGGACAGAAACTACGAGCAGTACTTC
.	TRBJ2-1	TRBD2	TRBV11-2	CASSSSPWGTSTGNEQFF	TGTGCCAGCAGCTCCTCACCGTGGGGGACTAGCACGGGCAATGAGCAGTTCTTC
many	TRBJ1-2	.	TRBV29-1	CSDGTIGYTF	TGCAGCGACGGGACAATTGGCTACACCTTC
.	TRBJ2-5	TRBD2	TRBV20-1	CSASISGSGRDETQYF	TGCAGTGCTAGTATATCGGGTAGCGGGAGGGACGAGACCCAGTACTTC
.	TRBJ2-6	TRBD1	TRBV7-8	CPSSLVSYRGEFSGANVLTF	TGTCCCAGCAGCTTAGTCTCCTACAGGGGGGAATTTTCTGGGGCCAACGTCCTGACTTTC
few	TRBJ2-1	TRBD2	TRBV27	CASSSGTSGGAWQFF	TGTGCCAGCAGTTCCGGGACTAGCGGGGGGGCCTGGCAGTTCTTC
few	TRBJ1-1	TRBD1	TRBV12-3/TRBV12-4	CASSPGNRGEAFF	TGTGCCAGCAGCCCGGGGAACAGGGGAGAAGCTTTCTTT
few	TRBJ2-3	.	TRBV7-9	CASSPDGGLDTQYF	TGTGCCAGCAGCCCGGATGGGGGTCTAGATACGCAGTATTTT
few	TRBJ1-5	TRBD1	TRBV5-1	CASSWGDRGDQPQHF	TGCGCCAGCAGCTGGGGTGACAGGGGAGATCAGCCCCAGCATTTT
.	TRBJ1-1	.	TRBV12-3/TRBV12-4	CASSLIASNTEAFF	TGTGCCAGCAGTTTAATTGCTTCGAACACTGAAGCTTTCTTT
.	TRBJ2-3	TRBD2	TRBV20-1	CSARVDPGLAGLDTQYF	TGCAGTGCTAGAGTTGACCCGGGACTAGCGGGGCTAGATACGCAGTATTTT
.	TRBJ1-2	.	TRBV29-1	CSVPAPSRGYTF	TGCAGCGTTCCGGCCCCCTCGCGGGGCTACACCTTC
few	TRBJ1-1	TRBD1	TRBV30	CAWRLGQPYTEAFF	TGTGCCTGGAGACTGGGACAGCCTTACACCGAAGCTTTCTTT
many	TRBJ1-5	.	TRBV5-1	CASSTGTNQPQHF	TGCGCCAGCAGTACGGGTACCAATCAGCCCCAGCATTTT
few	TRBJ1-1	.	TRBV20-1	CSARDFGAEAFF	TGCAGTGCTAGAGATTTCGGGGCAGAAGCTTTCTTT
few	TRBJ1-1	.	TRBV29-1	CSVEGMDTEAFF	TGCAGCGTGGAGGGCATGGACACTGAAGCTTTCTTT
many	TRBJ2-5	TRBD1	TRBV6-6	CASRGTGRETQYF	TGTGCCAGCAGAGGGACAGGGCGGGAGACCCAGTACTTC
.	TRBJ2-4	.	TRBV18	CASSPVPSKNIQYF	TGTGCCAGCTCACCAGTCCCATCCAAAAACATTCAGTACTTC
.	TRBJ1-2	TRBD1	TRBV20-1	CSATNGQEGYTF	TGCAGTGCTACCAATGGACAGGAGGGCTACACCTTC
few	TRBJ2-5	.	TRBV4-2	CASSQDTFRGAGETQYF	TGTGCCAGCAGCCAAGATACATTTCGGGGAGCAGGGGAGACCCAGTACTTC
few	TRBJ1-1	.	TRBV5-1	CASSFKVSGLNTEAFF	TGCGCCAGCAGCTTTAAAGTATCCGGGCTGAACACTGAAGCTTTCTTT
.	TRBJ2-7	.	TRBV6-2/TRBV6-3	CASTSGSTYEQYF	TGTGCCAGCACTTCCGGTTCCACCTACGAGCAGTACTTC
few	TRBJ2-3	TRBD2	TRBV7-2	CASSSTSGGYTDTQYF	TGTGCCAGCAGCTCTACTAGCGGGGGGTACACAGATACGCAGTATTTT
many	TRBJ2-1	.	TRBV5-1	CASSLDQVGNEQFF	TGCGCCAGCAGCTTGGATCAGGTAGGCAATGAGCAGTTCTTC
once	TRBJ2-5	TRBD2	TRBV15	CATSRGEGGTQYF	TGTGCCACCAGCAGAGGGGAGGGCGGAACCCAGTACTTC
.	TRBJ2-1	.	TRBV20-1	CSASKAEGQFF	TGCAGTGCTAGCAAAGCGGAGGGGCAGTTCTTC
.	TRBJ1-4	.	TRBV20-1	CSGSQGPKKLFF	TGCAGTGGCTCGCAGGGTCCTAAAAAACTGTTTTTT
many	TRBJ2-7	TRBD1	TRBV29-1	CSGQGVYEQYF	TGCAGCGGACAGGGAGTCTACGAGCAGTACTTC
.	TRBJ1-1	.	TRBV3-1	CASSLQGYGSEAFF	TGTGCCAGCAGCCTACAGGGCTATGGGAGTGAAGCTTTCTTT
few	TRBJ2-1	TRBD2	TRBV27	CASTASGGYSNEQFF	TGTGCCAGCACCGCTAGCGGGGGATATAGCAATGAGCAGTTCTTC
.	TRBJ2-7	.	TRBV21-1	CASSRGLAGVKNEQYF	TGTGCCAGCAGCAGGGGTTTGGCTGGAGTTAAGAACGAGCAGTACTTC
few	TRBJ1-4	TRBD1	TRBV7-2	CASSFRGGGSNEKLFF	TGTGCCAGCAGCTTTAGGGGAGGGGGCTCTAATGAAAAACTGTTTTTT
.	TRBJ1-6	.	TRBV3-1	CASSPDMNSPLHF	TGTGCCAGCAGTCCGGATATGAATTCACCCCTCCACTTT
many	TRBJ1-1	TRBD1	TRBV20-1	CSARPILGRGLGTEAFF	TGCAGTGCTAGACCGATCTTGGGCAGGGGGCTTGGGACTGAAGCTTTCTTT
few	TRBJ1-5	.	TRBV6-5	CASSFPDISNQPQHF	TGTGCCAGCAGTTTCCCGGATATTAGCAATCAGCCCCAGCATTTT
few	TRBJ2-2	.	TRBV11-3	CASSIGPNTGELFF	TGTGCCAGCAGCATTGGACCCAACACCGGGGAGCTGTTTTTT
.	TRBJ1-2	TRBD1	TRBV12-3/TRBV12-4	CASSYQGADGYTF	TGTGCCAGCAGTTACCAGGGGGCGGATGGCTACACCTTC
.	TRBJ2-2	TRBD2	TRBV28	CASTTSGSTGELFF	TGTGCCAGCACGACTAGCGGGTCCACCGGGGAGCTGTTTTTT
few	TRBJ2-1	TRBD1	TRBV20-1	CSAHDRADEQFF	TGCAGTGCCCACGACAGGGCTGATGAGCAGTTCTTC
.	TRBJ2-7	TRBD2	TRBV7-2	CASSFLQRGGYEQYF	TGTGCCAGCAGCTTTTTACAACGGGGGGGCTACGAGCAGTACTTC
many	TRBJ2-5	.	TRBV24-1	CATSDSRQETQYF	TGTGCCACCAGTGATTCGCGACAAGAGACCCAGTACTTC